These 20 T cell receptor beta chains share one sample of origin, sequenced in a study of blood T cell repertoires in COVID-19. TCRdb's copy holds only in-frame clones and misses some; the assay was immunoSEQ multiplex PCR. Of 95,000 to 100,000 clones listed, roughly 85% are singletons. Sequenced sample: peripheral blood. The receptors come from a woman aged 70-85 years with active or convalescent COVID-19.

The CDR3 is CSASQGASYRVFGEKLFF. CDR3 coding DNA: TGCAGTGCTAGTCAAGGGGCATCCTACAGGGTCTTTGGAGAAAAACTGTTTTTT. The V and J genes are TRBV20-1 and TRBJ1-4; TRBD1 is a possible D gene (6 bases). CDR1 is DFQATT, CDR2 SNEGSKA, per germline (reference sequence). The CDR3 sequence is 18 residues long. Trimming left V 3 bases short and J 8 bases short, with 28 bases between.

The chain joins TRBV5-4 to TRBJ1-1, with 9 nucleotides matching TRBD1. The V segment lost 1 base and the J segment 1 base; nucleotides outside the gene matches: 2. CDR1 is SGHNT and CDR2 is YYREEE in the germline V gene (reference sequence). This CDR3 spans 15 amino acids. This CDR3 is CASSLPDRGNTEAFF. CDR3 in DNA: TGTGCCAGCAGCTTGCCGGACAGGGGGAACACTGAAGCTTTCTTT.

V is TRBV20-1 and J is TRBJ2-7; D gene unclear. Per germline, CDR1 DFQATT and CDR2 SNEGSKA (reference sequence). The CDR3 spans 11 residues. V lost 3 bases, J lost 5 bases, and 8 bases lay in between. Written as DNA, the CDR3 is TGCAGTGCTAGTCCAGGAAACGAGCAGTACTTC. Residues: CSASPGNEQYF.

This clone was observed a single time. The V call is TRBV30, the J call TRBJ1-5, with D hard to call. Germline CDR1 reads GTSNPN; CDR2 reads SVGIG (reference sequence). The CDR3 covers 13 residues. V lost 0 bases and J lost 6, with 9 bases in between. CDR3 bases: TGTGCCTGGAGTGTGTCATATAGTCAGCCCCAGCATTTT. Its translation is CAWSVSYSQPQHF.

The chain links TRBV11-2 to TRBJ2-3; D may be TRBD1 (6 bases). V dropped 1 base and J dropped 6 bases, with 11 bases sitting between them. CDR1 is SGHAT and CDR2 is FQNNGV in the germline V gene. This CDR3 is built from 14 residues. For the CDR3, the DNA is TGTGCCAGCAGCTTAGTTGGGGGCGGGGATACGCAGTATTTT. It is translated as CASSLVGGGDTQYF.

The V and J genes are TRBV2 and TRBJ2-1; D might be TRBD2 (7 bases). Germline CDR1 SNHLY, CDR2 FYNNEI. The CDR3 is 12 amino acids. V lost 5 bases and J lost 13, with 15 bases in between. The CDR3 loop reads CASSRIGGPQFF. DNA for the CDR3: TGTGCCAGCAGTAGGATCGGGGGGCCCCAGTTCTTC.

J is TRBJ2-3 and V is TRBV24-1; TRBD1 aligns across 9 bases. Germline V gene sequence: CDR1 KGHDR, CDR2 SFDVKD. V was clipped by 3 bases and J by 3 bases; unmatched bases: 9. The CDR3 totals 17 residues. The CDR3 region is CATSDAGTGSVTDTQYF. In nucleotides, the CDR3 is TGTGCCACCAGTGATGCCGGGACAGGGTCCGTGACAGATACGCAGTATTTT.

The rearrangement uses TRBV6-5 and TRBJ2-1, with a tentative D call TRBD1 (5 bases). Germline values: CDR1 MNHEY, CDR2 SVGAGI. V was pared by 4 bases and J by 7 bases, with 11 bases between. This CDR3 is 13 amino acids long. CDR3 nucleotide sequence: TGTGCCAGCAGTTCCAGGGAAGGTAATGAGCAGTTCTTC. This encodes CASSSREGNEQFF.

The CDR3 DNA is TGCGCCAGCAGAGGGACTACCCACACAGATACGCAGTATTTT. Amino acid sequence: CASRGTTHTDTQYF. V is TRBV4-3 and J is TRBJ2-3, with 7 bases identical to TRBD2. Germline CDR1 and CDR2: LGHNA and YSLEER. The CDR3 has 14 residues. V lost 6 bases to trimming and J lost 2 bases; unmatched junction nucleotides: 5.

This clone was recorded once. CDR3 coding DNA: TGCGCCAGCAGCCAAGCCCACACCCAGGGATGGAACACCATATATTTT. Its translation is CASSQAHTQGWNTIYF. The genes are TRBV4-1 and TRBJ1-3, with D tentatively TRBD1 (5 bases). Germline CDR1 reads MGHRA; CDR2 reads YSYEKL. The germline V and J ends were trimmed by 1 base and 7 bases, with 17 bases remaining between them. This CDR3 spans 16 amino acids.

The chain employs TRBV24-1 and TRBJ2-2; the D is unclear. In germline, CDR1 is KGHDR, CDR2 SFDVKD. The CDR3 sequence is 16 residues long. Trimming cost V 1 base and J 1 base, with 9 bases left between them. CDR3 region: CATSDFKAGNTGELFF. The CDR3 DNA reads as TGTGCCACCAGTGATTTCAAGGCAGGGAACACCGGGGAGCTGTTTTTT.

The chain's CDR3 is CASSLWRYTEAFF. As DNA, the CDR3 is TGTGCCAGCAGCTTATGGCGGTACACTGAAGCTTTCTTT. This chain links TRBV7-2 with TRBJ1-1, with D unresolved. Looked up from germline, CDR1 is SGHTA and CDR2 is FQGNSA. V was trimmed by 2 bases and J by 3 bases, leaving 7 bases between them. This CDR3 has 13 amino acids.

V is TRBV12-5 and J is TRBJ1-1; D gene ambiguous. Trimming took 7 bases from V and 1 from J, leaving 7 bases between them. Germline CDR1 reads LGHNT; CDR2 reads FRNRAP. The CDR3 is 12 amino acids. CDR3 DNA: TGTGCTAGTGCCTTCTCGAACACTGAAGCTTTCTTT. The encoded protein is CASAFSNTEAFF.

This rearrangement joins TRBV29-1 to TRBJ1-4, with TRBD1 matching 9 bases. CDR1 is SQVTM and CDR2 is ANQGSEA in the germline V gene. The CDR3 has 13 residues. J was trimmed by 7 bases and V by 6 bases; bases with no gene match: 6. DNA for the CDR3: TGCAGCGTGAACAGGGGACAGGGTGAAAAACTGTTTTTT. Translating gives CSVNRGQGEKLFF. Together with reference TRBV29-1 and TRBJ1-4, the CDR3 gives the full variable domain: SAVISQKPSRDICQRGTSLTIQCQVDSQVTMMFWYRQQPGQSLTLIATANQGSEATYESGFVIDKFPISRPNLTFSTLTVSNMSPEDSSIYLCSVNRGQGEKLFFGSGTQLSVL.

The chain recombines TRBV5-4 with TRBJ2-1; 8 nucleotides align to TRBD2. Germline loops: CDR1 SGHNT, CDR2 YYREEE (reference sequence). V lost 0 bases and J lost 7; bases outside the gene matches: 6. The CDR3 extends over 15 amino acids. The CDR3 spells CASSLATSGANEQFF. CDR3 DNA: TGTGCCAGCAGCTTGGCTACTAGCGGAGCGAATGAGCAGTTCTTC.

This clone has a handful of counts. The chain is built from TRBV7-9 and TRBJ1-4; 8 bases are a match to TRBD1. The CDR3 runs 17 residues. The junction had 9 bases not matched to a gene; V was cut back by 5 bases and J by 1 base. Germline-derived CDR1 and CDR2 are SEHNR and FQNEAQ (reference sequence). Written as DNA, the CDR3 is TGTGCCAGCAGCCCCCGATATGGACAGGGAACTAATGAAAAACTGTTTTTT. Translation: CASSPRYGQGTNEKLFF. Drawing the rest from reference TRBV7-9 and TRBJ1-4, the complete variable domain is DTGVSQNPRHKITKRGQNVTFRCDPISEHNRLYWYRQTLGQGPEFLTYFQNEAQLEKSRLLSDRFSAERPKGSFSTLEIQRTEQGDSAMYLCASSPRYGQGTNEKLFFGSGTQLSVL.

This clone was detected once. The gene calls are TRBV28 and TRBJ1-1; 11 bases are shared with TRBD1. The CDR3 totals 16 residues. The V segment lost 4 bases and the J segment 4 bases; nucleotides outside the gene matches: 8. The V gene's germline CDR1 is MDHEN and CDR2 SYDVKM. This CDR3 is CASSSGTGGAGTEAFF. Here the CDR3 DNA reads TGTGCCAGCAGTTCCGGGACAGGGGGTGCGGGCACTGAAGCTTTCTTT.

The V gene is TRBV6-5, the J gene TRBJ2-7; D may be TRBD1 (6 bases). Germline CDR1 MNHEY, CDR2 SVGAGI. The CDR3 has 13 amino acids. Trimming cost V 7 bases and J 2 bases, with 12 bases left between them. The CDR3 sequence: CASNLQGAYEQYF. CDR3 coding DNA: TGTGCCAGCAACCTACAGGGAGCCTACGAGCAGTACTTC.

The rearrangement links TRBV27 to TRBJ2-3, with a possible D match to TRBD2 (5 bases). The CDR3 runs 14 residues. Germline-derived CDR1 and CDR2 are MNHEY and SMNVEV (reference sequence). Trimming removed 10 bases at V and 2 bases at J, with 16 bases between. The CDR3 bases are TGTGCCAACCAGTCCCGGGATTCCACAGATACGCAGTATTTT. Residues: CANQSRDSTDTQYF.

The CDR3 sequence: CAPPLQGWGTDTQYF. CDR3 sequence (DNA): TGTGCCCCCCCCCTCCAGGGCTGGGGCACAGATACGCAGTATTTT. The chain employs TRBV28 and TRBJ2-3, with a weak D call TRBD1 (5 bases). Trimming took 11 bases from V and 1 from J, leaving 19 bases between them. Germline assignment: CDR1 MDHEN and CDR2 SYDVKM. The CDR3 loop spans 15 amino acids.